These 23 T cell receptor beta chains originate from one sample sequenced in a study of cytomegalovirus exposure and HLA in healthy donors. Primers: 60 Vbeta forward and 13 Jbeta reverse. Repertoires were generated with immunoSEQ multiplex PCR, while TCRdb's copy carries only in-frame clones and drops some. There are about 200,000 clones in the sample; 70% to 85% occur only once, and approximately 0.098% lies in the top ten. The material sequenced was PBMCs. Receptors were obtained from a boy younger than 10 in good health and CMV-seronegative.

The chain couples TRBV12-5 to TRBJ2-5; 7 bases align to TRBD1. Germline loops: CDR1 LGHNT, CDR2 FRNRAP. The CDR3 covers 15 residues. V lost 7 bases, J lost 1 base, and 9 bases stayed unmatched. In nucleotides, the CDR3 is TGTGCTAGTGCCGAGAAAGGGGGCCCCCAAGAGACCCAGTACTTC. Its translation: CASAEKGGPQETQYF.

J is TRBJ1-2 and V is TRBV19; 7 bases align to TRBD1. Germline CDR1 reads LNHDA; CDR2 reads SQIVND (reference sequence). V gave up 3 bases and J gave up 6 bases; unmatched junction bases: 10. The CDR3 runs 15 residues. The CDR3 loop is CASSILQWQGDGYTF. The CDR3 bases are TGTGCCAGTAGTATCCTACAGTGGCAGGGGGATGGCTACACCTTC.

The chain joins TRBV27 to TRBJ2-6; 8 nucleotides align to TRBD1. Germline CDR1 reads MNHEY; CDR2 reads SMNVEV (reference sequence). The V and J ends lost 4 bases and 2 bases, in that order; junction bases with no gene match: 7. CDR3 length: 17 amino acids. CDR3 nucleotide sequence: TGTGCCAGCAGTTCGTGGACAGGGCAAGCTGGGGCCAACGTCCTGACTTTC. Its translation: CASSSWTGQAGANVLTF.

The chain carries TRBV4-2 and TRBJ2-4; 10 positions match TRBD2. Per germline, CDR1 LGHNA and CDR2 YNFKEQ. The V gene end was trimmed by 0 bases and the J gene end by 8 bases; junction bases not matched to a gene: 13. The CDR3 sequence is 18 residues long. CDR3 bases: TGTGCCAGCAGCCAAGAAGTGCGGAGCGGGGGGGCAATGTACATTCAGTACTTC. Translation: CASSQEVRSGGAMYIQYF.

V gene TRBV7-2 combines with J gene TRBJ1-2; a weak D match, TRBD1 (6 bases). Trimming took off 2 bases at V and 6 bases at J, with 7 bases between the two ends. The germline CDR1 and CDR2 sequences are SGHTA and FQGNSA. This CDR3 has 12 amino acids. CDR3: CASSLTGHGYTF. CDR3 DNA: TGTGCCAGCAGCTTAACAGGGCATGGCTACACCTTC.

DNA for the CDR3: TGTGCCAGCAGCTTACGGTTCCTTCCGATCTCTGGGGCCAACGTCCTGACTTTC. This gives the protein CASSLRFLPISGANVLTF. The J gene is TRBJ2-6, the V gene TRBV11-2; D uncertain. The CDR3 extends over 18 amino acids. Trimming stripped 2 bases from V and 0 bases from J, with 14 bases between. The germline V gene encodes CDR1 SGHAT and CDR2 FQNNGV.

V gene TRBV15 combines with J gene TRBJ1-3; D perhaps matches TRBD1 (6 bases). The germline CDR1 and CDR2 sequences are LNHNV and YYDKDF (reference sequence). V was cut by 5 bases and J by 0 bases, with 8 bases left in between. The CDR3 consists of 14 residues. CDR3 sequence reads: CATSDRLSGNTIYF. Written as DNA, the CDR3 is TGTGCCACCAGCGACAGGCTCTCTGGAAACACCATATATTTT.

This clone was seen only a few times. The chain couples TRBV27 to TRBJ2-7, with D uncertain. V was shortened by 5 bases and J by 4 bases, with 12 bases between the two germline ends. The CDR3 loop spans 13 amino acids. Per the germline V gene, CDR1 is MNHEY and CDR2 is SMNVEV (reference sequence). The CDR3 sequence is CASSPSAYYEQYF. The CDR3 nucleotides read TGTGCCAGCAGTCCCAGTGCATATTACGAGCAGTACTTC.

In DNA, the CDR3 is TGTGCCATCAGTGAATTGAGCAGGGTTGGTGGCTACACCTTC. As protein: CAISELSRVGGYTF. The V gene is TRBV10-3, the J gene TRBJ1-2; a possible D gene is TRBD1 (5 bases). V dropped 3 bases and J dropped 7 bases, with 15 bases sitting between them. The CDR3 runs 14 residues. Germline-derived CDR1 and CDR2 are ENHRY and SYGVKD.

The chain employs TRBV4-3 and TRBJ1-2, with a weak D call TRBD1 (5 bases). Trimming cost V 4 bases and J 4 bases, with 16 bases left between them. Germline loops: CDR1 LGHNA, CDR2 YSLEER. This CDR3 has 15 amino acids. For the CDR3, the DNA is TGCGCCAGCAGCCCGAATGGAGGGGTTGGCTATGGCTACACCTTC. Protein: CASSPNGGVGYGYTF.

This clone was seen a handful of times. The chain employs TRBV7-9 and TRBJ2-1, with D hard to call. Germline V gene data show CDR1 as SEHNR and CDR2 as FQNEAQ (reference sequence). Between the trimmed V and J ends, which lost 0 bases and 0 bases, there was a span of 15 bases. This CDR3 has 18 residues. The CDR3 nucleotides read TGTGCCAGCAGCTTAGCCCTTCGCAGGCCGAGCTCCTACAATGAGCAGTTCTTC. Protein product: CASSLALRRPSSYNEQFF.

This clone was picked up one time. The genes are TRBV9 and TRBJ1-1, with D possibly TRBD1 on 5 matching bases. V lost 0 bases to trimming and J lost 6 bases, with 6 bases between them. The CDR3 is made up of 12 amino acids. Germline lookup yields CDR1 SGDLS and CDR2 YYNGEE. The CDR3 DNA is TGTGCCAGCAGCGTAGGGGGGGCTGAAGCTTTCTTT. Its translation is CASSVGGAEAFF.

This chain's CDR3 is CASSPADRDPDEQYF. DNA of the CDR3: TGTGCCAGCTCACCAGCCGACAGGGACCCCGACGAGCAGTACTTC. This chain joins TRBV18 and TRBJ2-7, with TRBD1 matching 7 bases. The CDR3 length is 15 residues. Germline V gene data show CDR1 as KGHSH and CDR2 as LQKENI. Trimming took 2 bases from V and 5 from J; bases not matched to a gene: 9.

V usage is TRBV4-2 and J usage is TRBJ1-2; D possibly corresponds to TRBD1 (5 bases). Germline CDR1 and CDR2: LGHNA and YNFKEQ. V lost 0 bases and J 4 bases, leaving 12 bases between the germline ends. This CDR3 is 15 amino acids long. Here the CDR3 DNA reads TGTGCCAGCAGCCAAGATAAGGGGATCGCCTATGGCTACACCTTC. It specifies CASSQDKGIAYGYTF.

The V and J genes are TRBV5-1 and TRBJ1-5; D not certain. The V end was cut by 4 bases, the J end by 5 bases, with 13 bases between. The CDR3 has 14 residues. Germline V lookup: CDR1 SGHRS, CDR2 YFSETQ. The CDR3 here is CASSPEGIHQPQHF. CDR3 nucleotide sequence: TGCGCCAGCAGCCCGGAGGGTATTCATCAGCCCCAGCATTTT.

Only one count was recorded for this clone. J is TRBJ2-1 and V is TRBV7-2, with D maybe TRBD2 (6 bases). With 5 bases removed from V and 4 bases from J, the gap between germline ends came to 9 bases. The CDR3 runs 13 residues. The germline V gene has CDR1 SGHTA and CDR2 FQGNSA. The CDR3 is CASSTRGYNEQFF. CDR3 DNA: TGTGCCAGCAGCACGCGGGGATACAATGAGCAGTTCTTC.

V and J are TRBV6-1 and TRBJ2-7, with 8 bases aligning to TRBD2. The germline V gene has CDR1 MNHNS and CDR2 SASEGT. The CDR3 totals 15 residues. The V segment lost 1 base and the J segment 4 bases; nucleotides outside the gene matches: 6. CDR3 sequence: CASSEGGGPYYEQYF. In DNA, the CDR3 is TGTGCCAGCAGTGAAGGCGGGGGGCCTTATTACGAGCAGTACTTC.

The rearrangement uses TRBV7-2 and TRBJ2-3, with D possibly matching TRBD2 (6 bases). V dropped 0 bases and J dropped 3 bases, with 10 bases sitting between them. The CDR3 covers 15 residues. Germline V gene lookup returns CDR1 SGHTA and CDR2 FQGNSA. The CDR3 DNA is TGTGCCAGCAGCTTAGCTGGGGAGGAGACAGATACGCAGTATTTT. It codes for CASSLAGEETDTQYF.

This clone was observed once. The V call is TRBV6-6, the J call TRBJ1-1, with 7 bases fitting TRBD1. The germline V gene encodes CDR1 MNHNY and CDR2 SVGAGI (reference sequence). V shed 5 bases, J shed 5 bases, and the junction held 8 bases outside the gene matches. This CDR3 has 14 amino acids. CDR3 residues: CASSRQGGGTEAFF. The CDR3 bases are TGTGCCAGCAGTAGACAGGGAGGTGGGACTGAAGCTTTCTTT.

This sequence joins TRBV2 and TRBJ2-2; 8 bases agree with TRBD1. The CDR3 has 15 residues. J gave up 1 base and V 7 bases, and 5 bases lay outside the gene matches. CDR1 SNHLY and CDR2 FYNNEI come from the germline V gene. CDR3 amino acids: CASNQQGGNTGELFF. Written as DNA, the CDR3 is TGTGCCAGCAACCAACAGGGGGGGAACACCGGGGAGCTGTTTTTT.

The chain carries TRBV6-6 and TRBJ1-1; 7 bases are a match to TRBD1. The V and J ends lost 6 bases and 5 bases, in that order; junction bases with no gene match: 6. CDR3 length equals 13 residues. Looked up from germline, CDR1 is MNHNY and CDR2 is SVGAGI (reference sequence). CDR3 sequence reads: CASSRTGGTEAFF. CDR3 nucleotide sequence: TGTGCCAGCAGCCGGACAGGAGGGACTGAAGCTTTCTTT.

The sample holds a few counts of this clone. V is TRBV5-5 and J is TRBJ2-5, with 9 bases fitting TRBD2. This CDR3 has 17 amino acids. Germline loops: CDR1 SGHKS, CDR2 YYEKEE (reference sequence). V lost 6 bases and J lost 3; bases outside the gene matches: 15. CDR3 nucleotide sequence: TGTGCCAGCAAGGTGCGGGGGGGCCTGTTTTCGGAAGAGACCCAGTACTTC. Encoded protein: CASKVRGGLFSEETQYF.

The chain recombines TRBV5-6 with TRBJ2-7; D is possibly TRBD1 (6 bases). The ends were cut back, 4 bases at V and 5 bases at J, with 19 bases in the middle. The CDR3 spans 15 residues. The germline CDR1 and CDR2 sequences are SGHDT and YYEEEE. CDR3 sequence reads: CASSRKLQGRDEQYF. The CDR3 DNA follows: TGTGCCAGCAGCCGAAAGTTACAGGGTCGGGACGAGCAGTACTTC.